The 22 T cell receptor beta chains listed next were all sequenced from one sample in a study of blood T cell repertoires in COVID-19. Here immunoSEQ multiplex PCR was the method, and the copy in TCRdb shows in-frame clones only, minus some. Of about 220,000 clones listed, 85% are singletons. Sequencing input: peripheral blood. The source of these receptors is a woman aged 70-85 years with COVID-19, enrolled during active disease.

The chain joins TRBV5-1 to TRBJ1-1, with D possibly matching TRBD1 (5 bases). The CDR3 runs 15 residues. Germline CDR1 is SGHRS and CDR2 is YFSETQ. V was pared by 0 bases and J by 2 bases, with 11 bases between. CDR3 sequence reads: CASSLVAGVNTEAFF. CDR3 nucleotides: TGCGCCAGCAGCTTGGTAGCGGGGGTTAACACTGAAGCTTTCTTT.

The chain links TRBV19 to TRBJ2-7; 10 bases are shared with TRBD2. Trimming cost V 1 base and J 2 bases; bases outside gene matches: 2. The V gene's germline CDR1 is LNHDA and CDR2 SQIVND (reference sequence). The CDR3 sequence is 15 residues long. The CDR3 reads CASSIATSGAYEQYF. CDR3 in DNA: TGTGCCAGTAGTATAGCCACTAGCGGGGCCTACGAGCAGTACTTC.

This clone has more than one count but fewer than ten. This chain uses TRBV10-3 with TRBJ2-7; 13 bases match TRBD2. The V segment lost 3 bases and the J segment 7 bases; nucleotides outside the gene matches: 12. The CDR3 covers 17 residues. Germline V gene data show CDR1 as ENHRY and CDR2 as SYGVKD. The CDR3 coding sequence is TGTGCCATCAGTGATTCCGGGACTAGCGGGATGATTGGAGAGCAGTACTTC. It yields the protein CAISDSGTSGMIGEQYF.

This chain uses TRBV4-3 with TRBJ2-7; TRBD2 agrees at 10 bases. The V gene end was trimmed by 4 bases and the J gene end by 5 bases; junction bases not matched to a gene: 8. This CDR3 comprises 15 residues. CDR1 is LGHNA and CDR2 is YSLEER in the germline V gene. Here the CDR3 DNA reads TGCGCCAGCAGCCCAGAGGGGACTAGCGATCACGAGCAGTACTTC. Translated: CASSPEGTSDHEQYF.

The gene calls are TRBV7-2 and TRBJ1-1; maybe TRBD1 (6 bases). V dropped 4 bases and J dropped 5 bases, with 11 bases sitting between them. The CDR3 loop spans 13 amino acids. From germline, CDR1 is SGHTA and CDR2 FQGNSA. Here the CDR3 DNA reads TGTGCCAGCAGCTCACTTCAGGGGACTGAAGCTTTCTTT. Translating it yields CASSSLQGTEAFF.

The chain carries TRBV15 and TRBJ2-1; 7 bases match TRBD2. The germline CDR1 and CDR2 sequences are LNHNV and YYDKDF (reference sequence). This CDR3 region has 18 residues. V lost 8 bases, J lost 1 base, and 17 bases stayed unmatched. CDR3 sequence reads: CATGPKGGRAVSYNEQFF. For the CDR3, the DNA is TGTGCCACCGGGCCTAAAGGTGGGAGGGCCGTGTCCTACAATGAGCAGTTCTTC. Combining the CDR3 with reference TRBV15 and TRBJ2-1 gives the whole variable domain DAMVIQNPRYQVTQFGKPVTLSCSQTLNHNVMYWYQQKSSQAPKLLFHYYDKDFNNEADTPDNFQSRRPNTSFCFLDIRSPGLGDTAMYLCATGPKGGRAVSYNEQFFGPGTRLTVL.

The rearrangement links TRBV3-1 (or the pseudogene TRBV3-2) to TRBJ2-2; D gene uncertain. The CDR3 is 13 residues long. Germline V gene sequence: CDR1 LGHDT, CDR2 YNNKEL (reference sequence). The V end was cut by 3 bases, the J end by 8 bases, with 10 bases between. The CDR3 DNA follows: TGTGCCAGCAGCCATGAGGCGCGAGGGGAGCTGTTTTTT. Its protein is CASSHEARGELFF.

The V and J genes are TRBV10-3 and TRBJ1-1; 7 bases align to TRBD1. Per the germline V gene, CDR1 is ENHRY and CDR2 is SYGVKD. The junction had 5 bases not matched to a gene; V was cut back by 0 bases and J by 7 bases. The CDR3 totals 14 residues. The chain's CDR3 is CAISESRGQNEAFF. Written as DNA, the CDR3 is TGTGCCATCAGTGAGTCAAGGGGGCAGAATGAAGCTTTCTTT.

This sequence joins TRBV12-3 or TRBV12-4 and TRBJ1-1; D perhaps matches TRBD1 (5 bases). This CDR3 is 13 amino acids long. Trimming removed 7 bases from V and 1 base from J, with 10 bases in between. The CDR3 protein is CASTPRGNTEAFF. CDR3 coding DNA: TGTGCCAGCACCCCAAGGGGGAACACTGAAGCTTTCTTT.

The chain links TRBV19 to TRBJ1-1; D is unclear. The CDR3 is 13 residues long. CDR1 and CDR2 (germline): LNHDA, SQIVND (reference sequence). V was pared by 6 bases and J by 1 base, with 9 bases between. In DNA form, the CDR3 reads TGTGCCAGTAGGCGGCAGACGAACACTGAAGCTTTCTTT. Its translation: CASRRQTNTEAFF.

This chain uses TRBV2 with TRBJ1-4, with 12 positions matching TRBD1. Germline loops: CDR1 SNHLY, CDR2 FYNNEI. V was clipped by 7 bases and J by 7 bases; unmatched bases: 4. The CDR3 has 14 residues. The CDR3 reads CASIGDRGLEKLFF. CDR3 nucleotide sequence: TGTGCCAGCATTGGGGACAGGGGGCTTGAAAAACTGTTTTTT.

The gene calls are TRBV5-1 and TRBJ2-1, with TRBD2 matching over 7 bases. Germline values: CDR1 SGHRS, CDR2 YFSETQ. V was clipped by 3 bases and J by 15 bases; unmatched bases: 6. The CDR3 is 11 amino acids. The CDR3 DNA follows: TGCGCCAGCAGCTGGGAGGGGCGGGCGTTCTTC. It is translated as CASSWEGRAFF.

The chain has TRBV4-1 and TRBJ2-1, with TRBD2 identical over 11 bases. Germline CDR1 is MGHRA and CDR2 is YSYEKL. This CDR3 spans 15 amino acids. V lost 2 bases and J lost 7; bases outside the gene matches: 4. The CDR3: CASSQMPSGRNEQFF. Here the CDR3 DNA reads TGCGCCAGCAGCCAAATGCCTAGCGGGAGGAATGAGCAGTTCTTC.

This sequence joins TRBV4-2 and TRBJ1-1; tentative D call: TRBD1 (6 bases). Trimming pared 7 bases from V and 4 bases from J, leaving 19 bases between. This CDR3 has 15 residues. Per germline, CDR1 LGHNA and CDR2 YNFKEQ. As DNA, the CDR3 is TGTGCCAGCAACACAGGGAGGGGCAGGGTCACTGAAGCTTTCTTT. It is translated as CASNTGRGRVTEAFF.

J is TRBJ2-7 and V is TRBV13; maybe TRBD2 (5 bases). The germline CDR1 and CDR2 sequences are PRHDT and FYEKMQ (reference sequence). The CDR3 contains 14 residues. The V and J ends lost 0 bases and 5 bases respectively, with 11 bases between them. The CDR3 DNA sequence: TGTGCCAGCAGCTTAGGGGCTAGCAGCAACGAGCAGTACTTC. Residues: CASSLGASSNEQYF.

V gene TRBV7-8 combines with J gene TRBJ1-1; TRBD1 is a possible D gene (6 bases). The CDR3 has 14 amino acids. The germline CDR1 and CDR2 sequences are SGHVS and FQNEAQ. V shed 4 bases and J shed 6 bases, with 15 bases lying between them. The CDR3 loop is CASSSNSGVPEAFF. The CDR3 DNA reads TGTGCCAGCAGCTCGAATTCAGGGGTACCTGAAGCTTTCTTT.

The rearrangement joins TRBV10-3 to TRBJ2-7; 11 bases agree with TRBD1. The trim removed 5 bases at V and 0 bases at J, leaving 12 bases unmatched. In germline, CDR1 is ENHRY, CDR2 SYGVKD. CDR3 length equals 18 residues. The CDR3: CAISSGTGGPRSSYEQYF. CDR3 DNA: TGTGCCATCAGTTCCGGGACAGGGGGTCCAAGGAGCTCCTACGAGCAGTACTTC.

The CDR3 here is CASSQAVNYGYTF. The DNA for the CDR3 is TGTGCCAGCAGCCAAGCAGTAAACTATGGCTACACCTTC. The V gene is TRBV14, the J gene TRBJ1-2; D remains unclear. V lost 1 base and J lost 2, with 5 bases in between. Germline V gene data show CDR1 as SGHDN and CDR2 as FVKESK. The CDR3 runs 13 residues.

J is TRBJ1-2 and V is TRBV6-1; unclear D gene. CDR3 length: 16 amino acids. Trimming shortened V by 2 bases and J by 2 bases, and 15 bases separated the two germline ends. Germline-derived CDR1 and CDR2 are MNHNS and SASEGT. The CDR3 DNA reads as TGTGCCAGCAGTGAAAGGAGAGACGGAGCGAACTATGGCTACACCTTC. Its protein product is CASSERRDGANYGYTF.

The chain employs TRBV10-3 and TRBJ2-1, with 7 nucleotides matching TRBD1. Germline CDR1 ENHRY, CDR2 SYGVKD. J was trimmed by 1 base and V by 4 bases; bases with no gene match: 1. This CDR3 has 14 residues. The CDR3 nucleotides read TGTGCCATCAGTGGGACAGGTTCCTACAATGAGCAGTTCTTC. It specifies CAISGTGSYNEQFF.

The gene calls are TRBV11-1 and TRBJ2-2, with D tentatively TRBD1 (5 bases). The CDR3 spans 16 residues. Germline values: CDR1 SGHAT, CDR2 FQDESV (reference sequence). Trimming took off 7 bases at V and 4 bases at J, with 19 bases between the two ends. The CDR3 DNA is TGTGCCAGCACATTCCAGGGTGGAGTGGGCACCGGGGAGCTGTTTTTT. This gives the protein CASTFQGGVGTGELFF.

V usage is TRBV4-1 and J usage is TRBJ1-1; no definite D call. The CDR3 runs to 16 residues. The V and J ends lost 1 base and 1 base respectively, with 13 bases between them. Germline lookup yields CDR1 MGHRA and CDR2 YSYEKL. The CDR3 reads CASSQGVGSPNTEAFF. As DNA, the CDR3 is TGCGCCAGCAGCCAAGGAGTGGGCAGCCCGAACACTGAAGCTTTCTTT.